The 22 T cell receptor beta chains in this list originate from one sample, sequenced in a study of PD-1 blockade in classical Hodgkin lymphoma. TCRdb's copy holds only in-frame clones and misses some; the assay was immunoSEQ multiplex PCR. The sample includes 30,000 to 45,000 clones, 85% to 90% of them seen just once. Brentuximab vedotin exposure varied, and every patient relapsed after autologous stem cell transplantation. Sequenced material: peripheral blood mononuclear cells (PBMCs), taken at baseline. The receptor source for this set is a human donor with classical Hodgkin lymphoma.

This clone has only a few counts. CDR3 amino acids: CASSVRVGGLSYEQYF. CDR3 nucleotides: TGCGCCAGCAGCGTAAGGGTAGGAGGGCTCTCCTACGAGCAGTACTTC. V and J are TRBV5-1 and TRBJ2-7; TRBD2 is a possible D gene (6 bases). Trimming shortened V by 4 bases and J by 0 bases, and 17 bases separated the two germline ends. This CDR3 comprises 16 residues. Germline-derived CDR1 and CDR2 are SGHRS and YFSETQ.

This clone has a single count. V gene TRBV6-5 combines with J gene TRBJ2-3, with TRBD2 matching over 8 bases. CDR1 and CDR2 (germline): MNHEY, SVGAGI. The CDR3 is 15 amino acids. J was trimmed by 5 bases and V by 6 bases; bases with no gene match: 10. The CDR3 sequence: CASRSSGAGGDTQYF. CDR3 in DNA: TGTGCCAGCAGGAGTAGCGGGGCGGGTGGAGATACGCAGTATTTT.

The genes are TRBV7-2 and TRBJ1-1; 9 bases align to TRBD1. Germline V gene sequence: CDR1 SGHTA, CDR2 FQGNSA. This CDR3 region has 16 residues. V lost 5 bases and J lost 1; bases outside the gene matches: 8. CDR3 protein: CASSTGQGGRNTEAFF. The CDR3 nucleotides are TGTGCCAGCAGCACGGGACAGGGCGGAAGGAACACTGAAGCTTTCTTT.

V gene TRBV6-1 combines with J gene TRBJ2-3, with a weak D call TRBD1 (6 bases). V was trimmed by 4 bases and J by 5 bases, leaving 7 bases between them. Per the germline V gene, CDR1 is MNHNS and CDR2 is SASEGT. This CDR3 has 12 amino acids. This CDR3 reads CASSAQGDTQYF. The DNA of the CDR3 is TGTGCCAGCAGTGCACAGGGAGATACGCAGTATTTT.

DNA for the CDR3: TGCGCCAGCAGCCAATACGGGGCCCCGGGGACCGGGGAGCTGTTTTTT. It encodes CASSQYGAPGTGELFF. The chain carries TRBV4-1 and TRBJ2-2; D tentatively fits TRBD1 or TRBD2 (5 bases each). The CDR3 is 16 amino acids. With 2 bases removed from V and 5 bases from J, the gap between germline ends came to 15 bases. Germline CDR1 is MGHRA and CDR2 is YSYEKL.

This CDR3 is CASTPVSGTDTQYF. CDR3 coding DNA: TGTGCCAGCACCCCCGTTAGCGGCACAGATACGCAGTATTTT. The chain recombines TRBV7-2 with TRBJ2-3, with D tentatively TRBD2 (5 bases). This CDR3 region has 14 residues. V was trimmed by 7 bases and J by 1 base, leaving 12 bases between them. Germline V gene sequence: CDR1 SGHTA, CDR2 FQGNSA.

The genes are TRBV7-9 and TRBJ2-1; 15 bases are a match to TRBD2. CDR3 length equals 19 residues. The V gene's germline CDR1 is SEHNR and CDR2 FQNEAQ (reference sequence). The V gene end was trimmed by 3 bases and the J gene end by 4 bases; junction bases not matched to a gene: 10. CDR3 DNA: TGTGCCAGCAGCTTGGGACTAGCGGGGGGCCTAGGCGCGTACAATGAGCAGTTCTTC. Translated, it gives CASSLGLAGGLGAYNEQFF.

This clone came up once. V is TRBV5-8 and J is TRBJ2-5, with D possibly matching TRBD1 (6 bases). The J call could be wrong; TRBJ2-7 is a better fit for the DNA end. Germline lookup yields CDR1 SGHTS and CDR2 YDEGEE. This CDR3 has 14 residues. Here the CDR3 DNA reads TGTGCCAGCAGCTTGGGGACAGTATTCTACGAGCAGTACTTC. It specifies CASSLGTVFYEQYF.

The J gene is TRBJ1-6, the V gene TRBV4-2; 8 positions agree with TRBD1. With 0 bases clipped from V and 9 bases from J, the junction kept 4 bases outside the gene matches. The CDR3 has 15 residues. Germline CDR1 is LGHNA and CDR2 is YNFKEQ. Here the CDR3 reads CASSQEDREFSPLHF. Here the CDR3 DNA reads TGTGCCAGCAGCCAAGAGGACAGGGAGTTTTCACCCCTCCACTTT.

V and J are TRBV7-3 and TRBJ2-1; no definite D call. There are 14 residues in the CDR3. Trimming shortened V by 3 bases and J by 7 bases, and 13 bases separated the two germline ends. Germline assignment: CDR1 SGHTA and CDR2 FQGTGA. The chain's CDR3 is CASSLIGFVNEQFF. For the CDR3, the DNA is TGTGCCAGCAGCTTGATTGGGTTTGTGAATGAGCAGTTCTTC.

V gene TRBV5-4 combines with J gene TRBJ2-1; 9 positions agree with TRBD1. This CDR3 comprises 16 residues. In germline, CDR1 is SGHNT, CDR2 YYREEE (reference sequence). The trim removed 4 bases at V and 1 base at J, leaving 6 bases unmatched. In nucleotides, the CDR3 is TGTGCCAGCAGCCTGGGGACAGGGCGGTCCTACAATGAGCAGTTCTTC. Translation: CASSLGTGRSYNEQFF.

This rearrangement joins TRBV6-6 to TRBJ2-7; D call uncertain. CDR3 size: 10 residues. The V end lost 8 bases, the J end lost 3 bases, and 5 bases lay between the germline ends. The germline V gene encodes CDR1 MNHNY and CDR2 SVGAGI (reference sequence). CDR3 in DNA: TGTGCCAGCGCTCACTACGAGCAGTACTTC. Amino acids: CASAHYEQYF.

The V gene is TRBV6-5, the J gene TRBJ2-5, with 7 bases identical to TRBD1. This CDR3 has 15 amino acids. From germline, CDR1 is MNHEY and CDR2 SVGAGI. V lost 6 bases to trimming and J lost 4 bases; unmatched junction nucleotides: 11. In nucleotides, the CDR3 is TGTGCCAGCAGAACGGTCCACAGGGGTGGAGAGACCCAGTACTTC. This encodes CASRTVHRGGETQYF.

The J gene is TRBJ2-6, the V gene TRBV9; D not resolved. Germline V CDR1 and CDR2: SGDLS, YYNGEE. The CDR3 is 17 residues long. Trimming shortened V by 3 bases and J by 0 bases, and 13 bases separated the two germline ends. CDR3 amino acids: CASSAPTVSSGANVLTF. The CDR3 DNA sequence: TGTGCCAGCAGCGCCCCTACAGTTTCCTCTGGGGCCAACGTCCTGACTTTC.

J is TRBJ1-1 and V is TRBV11-1; D is possibly TRBD1 (6 bases). V lost 0 bases and J lost 3, with 11 bases in between. The CDR3 length is 15 residues. Germline V gene data show CDR1 as SGHAT and CDR2 as FQDESV (reference sequence). CDR3 amino acids: CASSLAGAEDTEAFF. The CDR3 nucleotides are TGTGCCAGCAGCTTAGCGGGGGCCGAAGACACTGAAGCTTTCTTT.

The chain has TRBV2 and TRBJ2-5, with 11 bases matching TRBD2. The CDR3 totals 16 residues. The V and J ends lost 1 base and 2 bases, in that order; junction bases with no gene match: 3. Germline lookup yields CDR1 SNHLY and CDR2 FYNNEI. CDR3 amino acids: CASSEVAGGFQETQYF. In DNA form, the CDR3 reads TGTGCCAGCAGTGAAGTAGCGGGGGGGTTTCAAGAGACCCAGTACTTC.

The chain joins TRBV28 to TRBJ2-3; 11 positions match TRBD2. The germline V gene has CDR1 MDHEN and CDR2 SYDVKM. Losses at the gene ends were 4 bases for V and 3 bases for J; bases not matched to a gene: 6. This CDR3 has 16 residues. The DNA for the CDR3 is TGTGCCAGCAGTTCCCTCCTAGCGGGAGGTACAGATACGCAGTATTTT. It specifies CASSSLLAGGTDTQYF.

This sequence joins TRBV10-3 and TRBJ2-7; D may be TRBD2 (5 bases). Germline assignment: CDR1 ENHRY and CDR2 SYGVKD. Trimming removed 11 bases from V and 5 bases from J, with 16 bases in between. This CDR3 has 12 amino acids. The CDR3 spells CASGGQRNEQYF. In DNA form, the CDR3 reads TGTGCCTCAGGCGGGCAGAGAAACGAGCAGTACTTC.

This chain joins TRBV19 and TRBJ2-7; 7 bases align to TRBD1. The CDR3 length is 16 residues. In germline, CDR1 is LNHDA, CDR2 SQIVND (reference sequence). Germline trimming cut 4 bases from V and 0 bases from J; bases unmatched to any gene: 9. DNA for the CDR3: TGTGCCAGTAGTAGACAGGGTCAACCGAGCTCCTACGAGCAGTACTTC. Translation gives CASSRQGQPSSYEQYF. Full variable domain (rest looked up from reference TRBV19 and TRBJ2-7): DGGITQSPKYLFRKEGQNVTLSCEQNLNHDAMYWYRQDPGQGLRLIYYSQIVNDFQKGDIAEGYSVSREKKESFPLTVTSAQKNPTAFYLCASSRQGQPSSYEQYFGPGTRLTVT.

The chain uses TRBV5-4 and TRBJ1-4; D is unclear. Per the germline V gene, CDR1 is SGHNT and CDR2 is YYREEE (reference sequence). The CDR3 runs to 15 residues. V was clipped by 9 bases and J by 0 bases, with 15 bases between them. CDR3 bases: TGTGCCATGTCGTCGCGGCGGGCAACTAATGAAAAACTGTTTTTT. Translated: CAMSSRRATNEKLFF.

The chain carries TRBV12-5 and TRBJ1-3, with D possibly matching TRBD1 (6 bases). The ends were cut back, 6 bases at V and 6 bases at J, with 18 bases in the middle. The CDR3 is 15 residues long. Germline CDR1 reads LGHNT; CDR2 reads FRNRAP. The CDR3, as DNA: TGTGCTAGTGGGCCCCCCGGGACAAGGACAAACACCATATATTTT. Translated, it gives CASGPPGTRTNTIYF.

The chain recombines TRBV29-1 with TRBJ2-7; D is unclear. Germline V gives CDR1 SQVTM, CDR2 ANQGSEA. V lost 1 base and J lost 4, with 5 bases in between. The CDR3 loop spans 11 amino acids. CDR3 sequence: CSVEVNYEQYF. DNA of the CDR3: TGCAGCGTTGAAGTTAATTACGAGCAGTACTTC.